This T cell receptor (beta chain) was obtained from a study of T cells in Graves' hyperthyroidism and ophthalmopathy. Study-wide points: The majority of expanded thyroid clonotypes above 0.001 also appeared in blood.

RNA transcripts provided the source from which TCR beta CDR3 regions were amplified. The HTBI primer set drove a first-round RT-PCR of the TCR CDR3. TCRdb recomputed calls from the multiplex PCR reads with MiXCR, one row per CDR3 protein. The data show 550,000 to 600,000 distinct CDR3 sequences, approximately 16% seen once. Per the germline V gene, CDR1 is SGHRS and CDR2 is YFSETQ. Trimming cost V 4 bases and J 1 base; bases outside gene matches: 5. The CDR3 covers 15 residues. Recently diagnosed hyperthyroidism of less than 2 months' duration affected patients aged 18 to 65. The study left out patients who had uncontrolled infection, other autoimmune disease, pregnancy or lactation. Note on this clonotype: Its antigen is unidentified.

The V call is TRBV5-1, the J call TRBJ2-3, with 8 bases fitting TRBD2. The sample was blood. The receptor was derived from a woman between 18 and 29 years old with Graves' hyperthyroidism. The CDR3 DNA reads TGCGCCAGCAGCCAAGCGACTAGCGGCACAGATACGCAGTATTTT. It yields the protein CASSQATSGTDTQYF.